The 22 T cell receptor beta chains reported below all come from one sample, sequenced in a study of molecular identifiers for immune sequencing clone quantification. Using its own MiXCR run on the PCR reads, TCRdb lists one record per CDR3 protein. This sample yields roughly 100,000 distinct CDR3 sequences, of which about 35% are seen a single time; around a tenth belongs to the top ten. The sequenced sample consisted of naive CD8+ T cells from blood, with Jurkat cell RNA spiked in. Subset indicated: FACS-sorted CD8+CD4-CCR7+CD45RA+ naive T cells. The receptors here all came from a human donor in good health. Some libraries in this study had Jurkat cell RNA spiked in.

The chain has TRBV4-3 and TRBJ2-1, with D possibly matching TRBD2 (5 bases). V gave up 0 bases and J gave up 0 bases, with 6 bases separating them. Germline CDR1 LGHNA, CDR2 YSLEER. CDR3 length equals 15 residues. As DNA, the CDR3 is TGCGCCAGCAGCCAAGACAGCGGCTCCTACAATGAGCAGTTCTTC. Protein: CASSQDSGSYNEQFF.

A word on this clonotype: It may be a read error: a sequence one base away is much more abundant. The V call is TRBV28, the J call TRBJ1-1; the D gene is possibly TRBD1 (5 bases). This CDR3 has 11 amino acids. Germline values: CDR1 MDHEN, CDR2 SYDVKM. The CDR3 sequence is CASSFRDSAYF. CDR3 DNA: TGTGCCAGCAGTTTCAGGGATTCGGCTTACTTT.

The chain joins TRBV3-1 to TRBJ1-5; possibly TRBD1 for D (5 bases). This CDR3 comprises 15 residues. In germline, CDR1 is LGHDT, CDR2 YNNKEL (reference sequence). V lost 0 bases and J 2 bases, leaving 8 bases between the germline ends. The CDR3 DNA reads TGTGCCAGCAGCCAAGATATGGGGGGCAATCAGCCCCAGCATTTT. Translated: CASSQDMGGNQPQHF.

In this sample, this clonotype turned up a few times. The chain recombines TRBV4-3 with TRBJ2-6; the D gene is possibly TRBD2 (5 bases). The germline V gene has CDR1 LGHNA and CDR2 YSLEER. CDR3 size: 18 residues. V was pared by 2 bases and J by 0 bases, with 14 bases between. CDR3 DNA sequence: TGCGCCAGCAGCCAAACCGACGGGATGAGCTCTGGGGCCAACGTCCTGACTTTC. This translates into CASSQTDGMSSGANVLTF.

This chain links TRBV5-1 with TRBJ2-7; D possibly matches TRBD1 or TRBD2 (6 bases each). Trimming took 0 bases from V and 4 from J, leaving 17 bases between them. This CDR3 has 16 amino acids. CDR1 is SGHRS and CDR2 is YFSETQ in the germline V gene. In DNA, the CDR3 is TGCGCCAGCAGCTTGGGATGGGGGGACAAAACATACGAGCAGTACTTC. Encoded protein: CASSLGWGDKTYEQYF.

This clonotype occurred a few times. The chain uses TRBV7-6 and TRBJ2-2; D remains ambiguous. CDR1 and CDR2 from the germline V gene are SGHVS and FNYEAQ. The CDR3 runs 16 residues. V lost 1 base to trimming and J lost 0 bases, with 9 bases between them. The CDR3 sequence is CASSLVVTTNTGELFF. CDR3 coding DNA: TGTGCCAGCAGCTTAGTTGTAACGACGAACACCGGGGAGCTGTTTTTT.

This clonotype was seen only once. A single base separates this from a much larger clone, so it may be a read error. The DNA of the CDR3 is TGTGCCAGCAGTTTCGGCCGGACCAACCAAGAGTCCCAGTACTTC. It is translated as CASSFGRTNQESQYF. The chain joins TRBV28 to TRBJ2-5; D unresolved. This CDR3 has 15 residues. Germline CDR1 is MDHEN and CDR2 is SYDVKM.

A word on this clonotype: This CDR3 is missing its conserved last phenylalanine or tryptophan, likely due to a read error. The chain employs TRBV5-1 and TRBJ2-3; 7 bases are a match to TRBD2. The CDR3 length is 14 residues. Trimming removed 4 bases from V and 0 bases from J; junction bases left unmatched: 2. Germline loops: CDR1 SGHRS, CDR2 YFSETQ. The DNA for the CDR3 is TGCGCCAGCAGCGATAGCGGGAGCACAGATACGCAGTATTTA. It yields the protein CASSDSGSTDTQYL.

This clonotype has just one count. The chain is built from TRBV5-6 and TRBJ1-5; D not certain. CDR1 and CDR2 from the germline V gene are SGHDT and YYEEEE. V gave up 4 bases and J gave up 6 bases, with 14 bases separating them. The CDR3 is made up of 14 amino acids. The CDR3 nucleotides read TGTGCCAGCAGCCCCTGGGGTGTCGGTCAGCCCCAGCATTTT. Translating gives CASSPWGVGQPQHF.

There are many counts of this clonotype. The gene calls are TRBV7-9 and TRBJ1-1; TRBD1 is a possible D gene (5 bases). This CDR3 is 13 amino acids long. Trimming left V 1 base short and J 8 bases short, with 11 bases between. Per germline, CDR1 SEHNR and CDR2 FQNEAQ (reference sequence). Written as DNA, the CDR3 is TGTGCCAGCAGCTTAGGGGCCGGGGCAGAAGCTTTCTTT. Its translation: CASSLGAGAEAFF.

This clonotype has more than one count but fewer than ten. J is TRBJ1-1 and V is TRBV7-9; D gene uncertain. From germline, CDR1 is SEHNR and CDR2 FQNEAQ (reference sequence). With 5 bases removed from V and 10 bases from J, the gap between germline ends came to 14 bases. The length of the CDR3 is 12 residues. CDR3 bases: TGTGCCAGCAGCCCCATAATACTGAGAGCTTTCTTT. This codes for CASSPIILRAFF.

The V and J genes are TRBV12-3 or TRBV12-4 and TRBJ2-7; 12 nucleotides match TRBD2. CDR3 length: 15 amino acids. V lost 5 bases, J lost 5 bases, and 7 bases stayed unmatched. CDR3 bases: TGTGCCAGCAGTGGACTAGCGGGACCCCGCCACGAGCAGTACTTC. It yields the protein CASSGLAGPRHEQYF.

The CDR3 DNA reads as TGTGCCAGCAGCAAAGCTCCCCGGACAGGGGCGCCAGGGGGCAAAAACATTCAGTACTTC. It yields the protein CASSKAPRTGAPGGKNIQYF. The chain is built from TRBV21-1 and TRBJ2-4; the table's D call, TRBD1, has no DNA check behind it. TRBV21-1 is a known pseudogene. This CDR3 has 20 amino acids.

For this clonotype: This may arise from a read error, as a much more abundant clone is one base away. This is likely a read error, given that the CDR3 carries no conserved phenylalanine or tryptophan at its end. This chain uses TRBV7-9 with TRBJ1-5; D is unclear. The germline V gene encodes CDR1 SEHNR and CDR2 FQNEAQ (reference sequence). Between the trimmed V and J ends, which lost 5 bases and 1 base, there was a span of 6 bases. The length of the CDR3 is 13 residues. In DNA form, the CDR3 reads TGTGCCAGCAGCAGGAACAGCAATCAGCCCCAGCATATT. Its translation: CASSRNSNQPQHI.

This chain connects TRBV6-2 or TRBV6-3 to TRBJ2-3; 11 bases are shared with TRBD2. The CDR3 has 17 amino acids. V gave up 5 bases and J gave up 5 bases; unmatched junction bases: 12. Germline values: CDR1 MNHEY, CDR2 SVGEGT. The CDR3 coding sequence is TGTGCCAGCAGTGAGACCCTACTAGCGGGAGAGGAAGATACGCAGTATTTT. This codes for CASSETLLAGEEDTQYF.

This clonotype was counted ten times or more. The chain carries TRBV7-9 and TRBJ2-3; D remains ambiguous. Trimming left V 4 bases short and J 5 bases short, with 13 bases between. This CDR3 region has 14 residues. Looked up from germline, CDR1 is SEHNR and CDR2 is FQNEAQ (reference sequence). The CDR3 bases are TGTGCCAGCAGCTCCCTTCTTTATGGAGATACGCAGTATTTT. Amino acid sequence: CASSSLLYGDTQYF. The full variable domain, rest sourced from reference TRBV7-9 and TRBJ2-3, is DTGVSQNPRHKITKRGQNVTFRCDPISEHNRLYWYRQTLGQGPEFLTYFQNEAQLEKSRLLSDRFSAERPKGSFSTLEIQRTEQGDSAMYLCASSSLLYGDTQYFGPGTRLTVL.

The chain couples TRBV27 to TRBJ1-6; TRBD1 is a possible D gene (5 bases). The CDR3 consists of 13 residues. Germline CDR1 reads MNHEY; CDR2 reads SMNVEV (reference sequence). V lost 1 base and J lost 12, with 10 bases in between. In DNA form, the CDR3 reads TGTGCCAGCAGTTTATGGGGGACCAGACCCCTCCACTTT. This encodes CASSLWGTRPLHF.

As for this clonotype: This is likely a read error, given that the CDR3 carries no conserved phenylalanine or tryptophan at its end. The V call is TRBV11-2, the J call TRBJ2-1, with 8 bases aligning to TRBD2. Germline CDR1 is SGHAT and CDR2 is FQNNGV. Trimming at V came to 1 base and at J to 2 bases, leaving 7 bases not matched to a gene. The CDR3 covers 17 residues. CDR3 region: CASSLVEAGGPYNEQFI. Here the CDR3 DNA reads TGTGCCAGCAGCTTAGTGGAGGCGGGAGGCCCCTACAATGAGCAGTTCATC.

Remarks on this clonotype: Just one base apart from a much larger clone, this may be a read error. This chain links TRBV5-6 with TRBJ2-7; 10 bases agree with TRBD1. This CDR3 is 14 amino acids long. Trimming removed 3 bases from V and 6 bases from J; junction bases left unmatched: 6. From germline, CDR1 is SGHDT and CDR2 YYEEEE. CDR3 loop: CASSWGQGSAEQYF. The CDR3 DNA reads as TGTGCCAGCAGCTGGGGACAGGGGTCAGCCGAGCAGTACTTC.

This clonotype was observed a single time. This may be a read error, as it is one base from a much larger clone. CDR3 coding DNA: TGTGCCAGCAGTATATGGGACAGTAACAATGAGCAGTTCTTC. Translating gives CASSIWDSNNEQFF. The V and J genes are TRBV28 and TRBJ2-1, with 7 nucleotides matching TRBD1. CDR1 is MDHEN, CDR2 SYDVKM, per germline. This CDR3 spans 14 amino acids.

This clonotype has more than one count but fewer than ten. The chain has TRBV7-8 and TRBJ2-7, with TRBD1 matching over 8 bases. Germline lookup yields CDR1 SGHVS and CDR2 FQNEAQ. CDR3 size: 16 residues. After removal of 2 bases from V and 3 bases from J, the junction contained 9 bases not matched to a gene. The CDR3 nucleotides are TGTGCCAGCAGCTTACCCCGCGACAGGGGTGGCTACGAGCAGTACTTC. Translating gives CASSLPRDRGGYEQYF.

This clonotype was seen more than once but under ten times. The rearrangement joins TRBV7-8 to TRBJ1-5; D call uncertain. This CDR3 comprises 18 residues. From germline, CDR1 is SGHVS and CDR2 FQNEAQ. The ends were cut back, 3 bases at V and 4 bases at J, with 22 bases in the middle. Here the CDR3 reads CASSFSIAGMGFNQPQHF. The CDR3 nucleotides read TGTGCCAGCAGCTTTTCGATCGCGGGAATGGGGTTTAATCAGCCCCAGCATTTT.